This record concerns one T cell receptor (beta chain) sequence. V was cut by 4 bases and J by 2 bases, with 5 bases left in between. The CDR3 is made up of 12 amino acids. CDR1 and CDR2 from the germline V gene are MGHDK and SYGVNS. The method was immunoSEQ multiplex PCR; TCRdb's version includes in-frame clones alone and lacks a portion of them. The sample lists 160,000 or so clones; approximately 88% were seen once. This sample is drawn from a study of blood T cell repertoires in COVID-19. The J gene is TRBJ1-2, the V gene TRBV25-1, with no clear D. Sequenced sample: peripheral blood. This TCR came from a man in his 60s with acute or convalescent COVID-19. CDR3 amino acids: CASSVGNYGYTF. DNA for the CDR3: TGTGCCAGCAGTGTCGGGAACTATGGCTACACCTTC.